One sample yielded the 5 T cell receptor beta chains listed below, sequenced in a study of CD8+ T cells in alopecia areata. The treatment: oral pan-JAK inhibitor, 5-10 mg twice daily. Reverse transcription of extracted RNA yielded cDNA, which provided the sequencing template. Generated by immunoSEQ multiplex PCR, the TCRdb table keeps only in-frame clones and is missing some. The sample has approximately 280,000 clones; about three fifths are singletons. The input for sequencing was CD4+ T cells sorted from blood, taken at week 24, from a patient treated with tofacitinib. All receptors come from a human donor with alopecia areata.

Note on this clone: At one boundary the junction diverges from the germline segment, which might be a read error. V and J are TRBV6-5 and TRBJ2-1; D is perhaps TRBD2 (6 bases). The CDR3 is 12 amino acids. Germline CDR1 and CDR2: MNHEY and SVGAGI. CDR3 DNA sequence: TGTGCCAGCAGCCGAAACGGGGCTGCGGGGATCTTC. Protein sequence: CASSRNGAAGIF.

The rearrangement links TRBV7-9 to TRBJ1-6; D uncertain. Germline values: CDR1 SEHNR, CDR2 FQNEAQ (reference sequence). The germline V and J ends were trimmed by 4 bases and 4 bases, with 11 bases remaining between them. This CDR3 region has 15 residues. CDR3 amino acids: CASSSAREYNSPLHF. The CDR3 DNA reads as TGTGCCAGCAGCTCTGCGCGGGAGTATAATTCACCCCTCCACTTT.

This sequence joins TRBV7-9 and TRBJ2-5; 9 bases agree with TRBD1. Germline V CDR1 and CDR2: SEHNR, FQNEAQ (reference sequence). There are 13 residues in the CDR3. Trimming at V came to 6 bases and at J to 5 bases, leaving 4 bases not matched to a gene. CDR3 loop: CASRRDRVETQYF. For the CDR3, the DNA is TGTGCCAGCAGGCGGGACAGGGTCGAGACCCAGTACTTC. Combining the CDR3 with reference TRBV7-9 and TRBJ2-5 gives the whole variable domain DTGVSQNPRHKITKRGQNVTFRCDPISEHNRLYWYRQTLGQGPEFLTYFQNEAQLEKSRLLSDRFSAERPKGSFSTLEIQRTEQGDSAMYLCASRRDRVETQYFGPGTRLLVL.

CDR3 sequence: CASSLAVSTDTQYF. The CDR3 DNA reads as TGCGCCAGCAGCTTGGCCGTCTCCACAGATACGCAGTATTTT. This sequence joins TRBV5-1 and TRBJ2-3; D remains unclear. Trimming took off 0 bases at V and 2 bases at J, with 7 bases between the two ends. The CDR3 loop spans 14 amino acids. CDR1 is SGHRS and CDR2 is YFSETQ in the germline V gene. Based on the CDR3 plus reference TRBV5-1 and TRBJ2-3, the full variable domain is KAGVTQTPRYLIKTRGQQVTLSCSPISGHRSVSWYQQTPGQGLQFLFEYFSETQRNKGNFPGRFSGRQFSNSRSEMNVSTLELGDSALYLCASSLAVSTDTQYFGPGTRLTVL.

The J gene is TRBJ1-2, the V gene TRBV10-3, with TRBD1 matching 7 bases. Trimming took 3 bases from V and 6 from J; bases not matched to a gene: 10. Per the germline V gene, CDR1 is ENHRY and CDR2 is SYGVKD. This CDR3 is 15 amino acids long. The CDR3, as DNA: TGTGCCATCAGTGATTCCGGGACAGTGTCAGATGGCTACACCTTC. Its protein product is CAISDSGTVSDGYTF.